The clone carrying this TCR beta chain was observed at least ten times. Its specificity is unknown. Arm-PCR of CDR3 regions and iRepertoire HTBI primers were the basis on which TCR beta libraries were built. MiXCR, run by TCRdb on the multiplex PCR reads, gives a single entry per CDR3 protein. The data show roughly 430,000 distinct CDR3 sequences, around 23% seen once. Sample time point: persistent/refractory GD, antithyroid drugs over 5 years with positive TRAb. After RNA was extracted from PBMCs, the TCR library was made from it. By American Thyroid Association guidelines, Graves' disease was diagnosed in the cohort. This sample is drawn from a study of regulatory T cells in long-lasting Graves disease. Study observations and caveats: Study was limited to peripheral blood, excluding thyroid tissue. TRBV28 was favored in persistent disease, as were TRBJ1-2 and TRBJ2-5.

Germline CDR1 and CDR2: MNHEY and SVGAGI. Trimming took 0 bases from V and 4 from J; bases not matched to a gene: 9. The length of the CDR3 is 17 residues. The chain combines TRBV6-5 with TRBJ2-7, with 10 nucleotides matching TRBD2. The sequencing here drew on peripheral blood mononuclear cells (PBMCs), taken when the disease was refractory, from a patient treated with antithyroid drugs. This receptor was obtained from a female donor with Graves disease. The CDR3 DNA reads TGTGCCAGCAGTTACTCTATCTGGACTAGCGGACTTTACGAGCAGTACTTC. Protein product: CASSYSIWTSGLYEQYF.